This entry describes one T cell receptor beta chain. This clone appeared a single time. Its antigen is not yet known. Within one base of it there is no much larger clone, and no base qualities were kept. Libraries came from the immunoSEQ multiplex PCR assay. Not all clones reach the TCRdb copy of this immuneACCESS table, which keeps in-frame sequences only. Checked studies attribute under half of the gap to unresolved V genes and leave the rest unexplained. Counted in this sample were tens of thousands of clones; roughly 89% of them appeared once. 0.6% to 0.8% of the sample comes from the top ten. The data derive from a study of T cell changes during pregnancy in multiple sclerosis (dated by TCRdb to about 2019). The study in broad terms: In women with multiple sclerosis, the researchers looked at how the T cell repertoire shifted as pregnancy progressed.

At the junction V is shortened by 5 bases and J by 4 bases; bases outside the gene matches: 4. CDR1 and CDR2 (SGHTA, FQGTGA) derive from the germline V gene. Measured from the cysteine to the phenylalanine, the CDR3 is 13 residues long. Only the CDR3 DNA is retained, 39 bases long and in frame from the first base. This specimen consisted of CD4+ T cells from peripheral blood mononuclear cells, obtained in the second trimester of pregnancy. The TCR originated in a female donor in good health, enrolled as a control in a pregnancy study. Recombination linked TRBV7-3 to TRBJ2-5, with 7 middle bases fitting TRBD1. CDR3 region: CASSADRRETQYF. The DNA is TGTGCCAGCAGCGCGGACAGGCGAGAGACCCAGTACTTC. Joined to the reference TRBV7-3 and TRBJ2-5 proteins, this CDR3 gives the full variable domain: GAGVSQTPSNKVTEKGKYVELRCDPISGHTALYWYRQSLGQGPEFLIYFQGTGAADDSGLPNDRFFAVRPEGSVSTLKIQRTERGDSAVYLCASSADRRETQYFGPGTRLLVL.